This TCR beta chain emerged from a study of patients and donors after allogeneic stem cell transplantation. Losses at the gene ends were 4 bases for V and 9 bases for J; bases not matched to a gene: 8. Germline assignment: CDR1 SEHNR and CDR2 FQNEAQ (reference sequence). The CDR3 is 14 residues long. This clonotype was counted a few times. TCRdb analysed the RT-PCR reads with MiXCR anew, one entry per CDR3 protein. The sample holds 900,000 to 1,000,000 distinct CDR3 sequences, under 20% seen once. The genes are TRBV7-9 and TRBJ2-1, with 8 bases matching TRBD1. The TCR comes from a human donor who was either an allogeneic HSCT recipient or a stem cell or donor lymphocyte infusion donor (not recorded which). It is not recorded whose cells these are; they may come from a transplant donor. The sequenced sample consisted of blood, either unsorted or a sorted T cell fraction (not recorded which). CDR3 bases: TGTGCCAGCAGCTCTCCCGGACAGGGTCGTGAGCAGTTCTTC. This sequence encodes CASSSPGQGREQFF.